Each of the 10 T cell receptor beta chains below was sequenced from the same sample in a study of T cell clonotyping in hematopoietic cell transplantation. TCRdb's table, derived via immunoSEQ multiplex PCR, lists solely in-frame clones and lacks some. Here the sample spans 13,000 to 15,000 clones, around 97% being singletons. The sequencing used peripheral blood mononuclear cells, collected 30 days after allogeneic stem cell transplant. The receptors stem from a female patient aged 50-59 years who had an allogeneic stem cell transplant from an unrelated donor, so T cells may come from the graft donor. Some clones in this sample may be carry-over from other donors' samples.

The count of this clone is one. Other nucleotide sequences from this sample produce the same CDR3. The chain couples TRBV30 to TRBJ2-7, with 9 bases lining up with TRBD2. V lost 0 bases and J lost 4; bases outside the gene matches: 4. The CDR3 is made up of 14 amino acids. From germline, CDR1 is GTSNPN and CDR2 SVGIG (reference sequence). CDR3 coding DNA: TGTGCCTGGAGTGTATGGCGGGGGGGATACGAGCAGTACTTC. Translating gives CAWSVWRGGYEQYF. Using reference TRBV30 and TRBJ2-7 for the parts outside the CDR3, the full variable domain is SQTIHQWPATLVQPVGSPLSLECTVEGTSNPNLYWYRQAAGRGLQLLFYSVGIGQISSEVPQNLSASRPQDRQFILSSKKLLLSDSGFYLCAWSVWRGGYEQYFGPGTRLTVT.

This rearrangement joins TRBV6-5 to TRBJ1-3, with 7 bases lining up with TRBD1. The germline V gene has CDR1 MNHEY and CDR2 SVGAGI. With V trimmed by 4 bases and J by 3 bases, 3 bases remained unmatched. This CDR3 has 14 amino acids. As DNA, the CDR3 is TGTGCCAGCAGTTGGGGACAGATTGGAAACACCATATATTTT. Translated: CASSWGQIGNTIYF.

The gene calls are TRBV5-1 and TRBJ2-7; D not certain. This CDR3 contains 17 residues. Germline V gives CDR1 SGHRS, CDR2 YFSETQ. V shed 1 base and J shed 0 bases, with 17 bases lying between them. CDR3 in amino acids: CASSLSLGSHSSYEQYF. In DNA form, the CDR3 reads TGCGCCAGCAGCTTGAGTCTCGGGTCCCATAGCTCCTACGAGCAGTACTTC.

The chain is built from TRBV27 and TRBJ1-5; D is possibly TRBD1 (5 bases). The germline CDR1 and CDR2 sequences are MNHEY and SMNVEV (reference sequence). Deletions cut 4 bases from V and 4 bases from J, with 11 bases between. The CDR3 sequence is 14 residues long. The chain's CDR3 is CASSYGGLNQPQHF. The CDR3 DNA reads as TGTGCCAGCAGTTATGGGGGATTGAATCAGCCCCAGCATTTT.

The gene calls are TRBV6-1 and TRBJ2-7; no definite D call. This CDR3 has 13 amino acids. V shed 2 bases and J shed 3 bases, with 8 bases lying between them. The germline gives CDR1 MNHNS, CDR2 SASEGT. CDR3 coding DNA: TGTGCCAGCAGTGAATACCGCCTCTACGAGCAGTACTTC. Protein sequence: CASSEYRLYEQYF.

J is TRBJ1-4 and V is TRBV2; D might be TRBD1 (5 bases). Germline lookup yields CDR1 SNHLY and CDR2 FYNNEI. Trimming cost V 4 bases and J 5 bases, with 11 bases left between them. The CDR3 is 14 amino acids. CDR3 in amino acids: CASSAGQGNEKLFF. The CDR3 DNA follows: TGTGCCAGCAGTGCGGGGCAGGGAAATGAAAAACTGTTTTTT.

The genes are TRBV19 and TRBJ1-4; no reliable D call. V was cut by 1 base and J by 9 bases, with 6 bases left in between. Looked up from germline, CDR1 is LNHDA and CDR2 is SQIVND (reference sequence). The CDR3 totals 12 residues. In DNA, the CDR3 is TGTGCCAGTAGTATAGGAGGTAAAAAACTGTTTTTT. Encoded protein: CASSIGGKKLFF.

The rearrangement links TRBV6-1 to TRBJ1-1; no clear D gene. Looked up from germline, CDR1 is MNHNS and CDR2 is SASEGT. With 1 base removed from V and 5 bases from J, the gap between germline ends came to 11 bases. This CDR3 region has 14 residues. CDR3 loop: CASSEVEESTEAFF. The CDR3 bases are TGTGCCAGCAGTGAAGTGGAGGAAAGTACTGAAGCTTTCTTT.

This chain uses TRBV7-9 with TRBJ2-7; 9 nucleotides agree with TRBD2. The trim removed 7 bases at V and 5 bases at J, leaving 15 bases unmatched. The length of the CDR3 is 16 residues. The germline V gene has CDR1 SEHNR and CDR2 FQNEAQ (reference sequence). CDR3 coding DNA: TGTGCCAGCACCCCTGTGTGGGCTAGCGGGGCGCACGAGCAGTACTTC. Its translation is CASTPVWASGAHEQYF.

This rearrangement joins TRBV29-1 to TRBJ1-1; perhaps TRBD1 as D (5 bases). Trimming pared 4 bases from V and 0 bases from J, leaving 12 bases between. CDR1 and CDR2 (germline): SQVTM, ANQGSEA. The CDR3 length is 14 residues. This CDR3 reads CSVVSRGMNTEAFF. Here the CDR3 DNA reads TGCAGCGTTGTCAGTCGGGGGATGAACACTGAAGCTTTCTTT. The whole variable domain, remainder taken from reference TRBV29-1 and TRBJ1-1, is SAVISQKPSRDICQRGTSLTIQCQVDSQVTMMFWYRQQPGQSLTLIATANQGSEATYESGFVIDKFPISRPNLTFSTLTVSNMSPEDSSIYLCSVVSRGMNTEAFFGQGTRLTVV.